This T cell receptor (beta chain) came from a study of patients and donors after allogeneic stem cell transplantation. In its sample, this clonotype was seen a few times. This CDR3 region has 17 residues. Trimming removed 1 base from V and 1 base from J, with 14 bases in between. Germline-derived CDR1 and CDR2 are LGHDT and YNNKEL (reference sequence). Via MiXCR, TCRdb re-called the RT-PCR reads, giving one row per CDR3 protein. This table holds over 400,000 distinct CDR3 sequences, 16% found once. The receptor was derived from a human donor who was either an allogeneic HSCT recipient or a stem cell or donor lymphocyte infusion donor (not recorded which). It is not recorded whose cells these are; they may come from a transplant donor. The chain uses TRBV3-1 and TRBJ2-1; possible D gene TRBD2, 6 bases. Input material: blood, either unsorted or a sorted T cell fraction (not recorded which). CDR3 sequence reads: CASSQGRTSRSYNEQFF. In nucleotides, the CDR3 is TGTGCCAGCAGCCAAGGCAGAACTAGCAGGTCCTACAATGAGCAGTTCTTC.